The 9 T cell receptor beta chains listed next were all sequenced from one sample in a study of blood T cell repertoires in COVID-19. The protocol was immunoSEQ multiplex PCR, while the TCRdb copy is restricted to in-frame clones and leaves out a portion. The repertoire consists of 150,000 or so clones, with around nine tenths occurring once and the leading ten covering approximately 1.3%. Sequences were obtained from PBMCs or T cells enriched from blood (not recorded which). The receptors originated from a woman in her 30s with acute COVID-19.

The rearrangement links TRBV10-3 to TRBJ2-7; no clear D gene. The germline V and J ends were trimmed by 3 bases and 0 bases, with 6 bases remaining between them. CDR1 and CDR2 (germline): ENHRY, SYGVKD. This CDR3 comprises 13 residues. DNA for the CDR3: TGTGCCATCAGTGAAAGGAGCTCCTACGAGCAGTACTTC. Translating it yields CAISERSSYEQYF.

This rearrangement joins TRBV6-2 or TRBV6-3 to TRBJ2-7, with 11 bases that match TRBD1. The V gene's germline CDR1 is MNHEY and CDR2 SVGEGT. V shed 0 bases, J shed 3 bases, and the junction held 1 base outside the gene matches. The CDR3 loop spans 15 amino acids. The CDR3 region is CASSYSGTGGYEQYF. The DNA for the CDR3 is TGTGCCAGCAGTTACTCCGGGACAGGGGGCTACGAGCAGTACTTC.

The chain uses TRBV7-9 and TRBJ1-2, with D possibly matching TRBD1 (6 bases). Trimming took 5 bases from V and 2 from J, leaving 12 bases between them. CDR1 is SEHNR and CDR2 is FQNEAQ in the germline V gene (reference sequence). The CDR3 runs 14 residues. CDR3 residues: CASSADGTNYGYTF. Written as DNA, the CDR3 is TGTGCCAGCAGCGCCGACGGGACAAACTATGGCTACACCTTC.

V is TRBV18 and J is TRBJ2-7; 9 bases match TRBD2. From germline, CDR1 is KGHSH and CDR2 LQKENI. CDR3 length equals 18 residues. With V trimmed by 0 bases and J by 5 bases, 14 bases remained unmatched. The CDR3 nucleotides read TGTGCCAGCTCACCACCGTTTTTTTCGGCGGGAGGGCCGCACGAGCAGTACTTC. Protein sequence: CASSPPFFSAGGPHEQYF. Using reference TRBV18 and TRBJ2-7 for the parts outside the CDR3, the full variable domain is NAGVMQNPRHLVRRRGQEARLRCSPMKGHSHVYWYRQLPEEGLKFMVYLQKENIIDESGMPKERFSAEFPKEGPSILRIQQVVRGDSAAYFCASSPPFFSAGGPHEQYFGPGTRLTVT.

This chain uses TRBV7-2 with TRBJ1-3; D call uncertain. Looked up from germline, CDR1 is SGHTA and CDR2 is FQGNSA. The CDR3 covers 16 residues. V was shortened by 1 base and J by 0 bases, with 10 bases between the two germline ends. The CDR3: CASSLVLRSSGNTIYF. CDR3 DNA: TGTGCCAGCAGCTTAGTGCTCAGAAGCTCTGGAAACACCATATATTTT.

As concerns this clone: Mismatch with germline at one junction end may stem from a read error. The rearrangement links TRBV7-7 to TRBJ2-5, with D maybe TRBD2 (5 bases). CDR3 length equals 16 residues. CDR1 and CDR2 (germline): SSHAT, FNYEAQ (reference sequence). The CDR3 region has the DNA TGTGCTAGCAGCTTAGGTGTCGCCACGGGGCAAGAGACCCAGTACTTC. Translation gives CASSLGVATGQETQYF. The variable domain in full, completed from reference TRBV7-7 and TRBJ2-5, reads GAGVSQSPRYKVTKRGQDVTLRCDPISSHATLYWYQQALGQGPEFLTYFNYEAQPDKSGLPSDRFSAERPEGSISTLTIQRTEQRDSAMYRCASSLGVATGQETQYFGPGTRLLVL.

The chain is built from TRBV7-8 and TRBJ1-2, with 8 bases aligning to TRBD1. Unmatched junction bases numbered 15, after V lost 7 bases and J lost 8 bases. CDR1 and CDR2 (germline): SGHVS, FQNEAQ. The CDR3 has 15 residues. This chain's CDR3 is CASTYRTGLTGGYTF. The CDR3 DNA is TGTGCCAGCACTTATCGGACAGGGCTAACGGGGGGCTACACCTTC.

This clone has more than one count but fewer than ten. For the CDR3, the DNA is TGTGCCAGCAGCTTAGTCGGGGGGGTCAACACCGGGGAGCTGTTTTTT. Translated: CASSLVGGVNTGELFF. The chain links TRBV7-2 to TRBJ2-2, with 8 bases that match TRBD2. Germline V CDR1 and CDR2: SGHTA, FQGNSA. V shed 1 base, J shed 2 bases, and the junction held 3 bases outside the gene matches. The CDR3 is 16 residues long.

The chain combines TRBV6-2 or TRBV6-3 with TRBJ2-7, with D maybe TRBD1 (6 bases). The CDR3 consists of 13 residues. Germline V gene lookup returns CDR1 MNHEY and CDR2 SVGEGT. V was cut by 6 bases and J by 2 bases, with 11 bases left in between. The CDR3 nucleotides are TGTGCCAGCAGCAGACAGGCCACCTACGAGCAGTACTTC. Amino acids: CASSRQATYEQYF.